Below are 24 T cell receptor beta chains sequenced from a single sample in a study of T cells expressing NK-cell markers (dated by TCRdb to about 2020). Libraries were prepared through 5' RACE. Sequenced using an Illumina HiSeq 2000. Following reprocessing of the reads by TCRdb, the data hold one row per CDR3 protein sequence and no DNA is available. This sample's listing comprises roughly 430,000 distinct CDR3 sequences. The top ten clonotypes cover about 7.3% of the sample. Specimen: blood T cells: a sorted CD56 or NKG2C T cell subset, CD4+ or CD8+ T cells, or bulk PBMC T cells (not recorded which). These receptors originate from a woman aged 18 to 69 in good health.

The rearrangement uses TRBV18 and TRBJ1-4. CDR1 KGHSH and CDR2 LQKENI come from the germline V gene. This CDR3 is built from 14 residues. CDR3 residues: CASSPRGLNEKLFF.

The rearrangement links TRBV6-2 or TRBV6-3 to TRBJ2-1; the TCRdb D gene call, TRBD1, has no DNA to confirm it. From germline, CDR1 is MNHEY and CDR2 SVGEGT. This CDR3 comprises 14 residues. CDR3 residues: CASSSPGAPDEQFF.

The chain combines TRBV6-2 or TRBV6-3 with TRBJ2-1; TCRdb designates TRBD2, a call that cannot be tested without DNA. The germline V gene encodes CDR1 MNHEY and CDR2 SVGEGT. The CDR3 extends over 17 amino acids. CDR3 sequence reads: CASSRTARGRSYNEQFF.

V and J are TRBV29-1 and TRBJ2-3; TCRdb returns TRBD2, unconfirmable since there is no DNA. CDR1 is SQVTM, CDR2 ANQGSEA, per germline. CDR3 length equals 14 residues. CDR3 loop: CSVHTSGSQDTQYF.

The chain is built from TRBV11-2 and TRBJ2-7; TCRdb reports TRBD1, a call that lacks DNA to check it against. This CDR3 is built from 15 residues. The germline V gene has CDR1 SGHAT and CDR2 FQNNGV. The CDR3 sequence: CASSLGRQGVYEQYF.

V usage is TRBV20-1 and J usage is TRBJ2-3; TCRdb's assignment of TRBD2 cannot be checked, as there is no DNA. CDR1 is DFQATT and CDR2 is SNEGSKA in the germline V gene (reference sequence). The CDR3 is 13 amino acids. CDR3 residues: CSARAAERHTQYF.

V usage is TRBV11-2 and J usage is TRBJ1-1. Germline CDR1 reads SGHAT; CDR2 reads FQNNGV. The CDR3 has 15 residues. This CDR3 is CASSLNVGPFTEAFF.

The V gene is TRBV12-3 or TRBV12-4, the J gene TRBJ1-2; TCRdb picks TRBD1, but there is no DNA to check that call. The CDR3 length is 13 residues. CDR3: CASSFSRESGYTF.

This rearrangement joins TRBV7-2 to TRBJ2-7; TCRdb gives TRBD1 as the D gene, but with no DNA this cannot be confirmed. In germline, CDR1 is SGHTA, CDR2 FQGNSA. The CDR3 length is 13 residues. This CDR3 is CASRRGPIYEQYF. Looking up the rest from reference TRBV7-2 and TRBJ2-7 gives the full variable domain: GAGVSQSPSNKVTEKGKDVELRCDPISGHTALYWYRQSLGQGLEFLIYFQGNSAPDKSGLPSDRFSAERTGGSVSTLTIQRTQQEDSAVYLCASRRGPIYEQYFGPGTRLTVT.

The gene calls are TRBV6-2 or TRBV6-3 and TRBJ2-1; as DNA is missing, the TRBD2 call by TCRdb cannot be tested. Germline V gives CDR1 MNHEY, CDR2 SVGEGT. This CDR3 is built from 15 residues. This CDR3 is CASRDSLYSYNEQFF.

This rearrangement joins TRBV7-2 to TRBJ2-1; the TRBD2 assignment by TCRdb is unverifiable without DNA. Per the germline V gene, CDR1 is SGHTA and CDR2 is FQGNSA. The CDR3 has 13 residues. The CDR3 is CASSGTSYNEQFF.

The chain uses TRBV24-1 and TRBJ2-3; TCRdb picks TRBD2, but there is no DNA to check that call. Germline-derived CDR1 and CDR2 are KGHDR and SFDVKD. The CDR3 runs 15 residues. CDR3 loop: CATSDRDSMEDTQYF.

The chain is built from TRBV7-9 and TRBJ1-1. Per germline, CDR1 SEHNR and CDR2 FQNEAQ (reference sequence). The CDR3 covers 15 residues. CDR3 sequence reads: CASSLPGAGRTEAFF.

CDR3 region: CASSSPSGNSKETQYF. The gene calls are TRBV7-2 and TRBJ2-5; TCRdb selects TRBD2, and the lack of DNA leaves this call unchecked. The CDR3 has 16 amino acids. The germline gives CDR1 SGHTA, CDR2 FQGNSA.

V and J are TRBV4-1 and TRBJ1-1; the D call from TCRdb, TRBD1, cannot be confirmed without DNA. This CDR3 spans 15 amino acids. Germline CDR1 is MGHRA and CDR2 is YSYEKL. The CDR3 sequence is CASSQDGRGYTEAFF.

The chain links TRBV19 to TRBJ1-6; TCRdb picks TRBD1, but there is no DNA to check that call. The CDR3 spans 14 residues. CDR1 and CDR2 (germline): LNHDA, SQIVND (reference sequence). The CDR3 sequence: CASSTRVRNSPLHF.

The genes are TRBV6-1 and TRBJ2-5; the TCRdb D gene call, TRBD1, has no DNA to confirm it. Germline assignment: CDR1 MNHNS and CDR2 SASEGT. The CDR3 has 14 amino acids. The CDR3 sequence: CASQGTAYQETQYF.

V and J are TRBV6-2 or TRBV6-3 and TRBJ1-5. The germline CDR1 and CDR2 sequences are MNHEY and SVGEGT. The CDR3 is 13 residues long. The CDR3 loop is CASSYQGIQPQHF.

This sequence joins TRBV5-5 and TRBJ2-7. The CDR3 runs to 12 residues. The germline V gene encodes CDR1 SGHKS and CDR2 YYEKEE (reference sequence). CDR3 loop: CASSPDGYEQYF.

The rearrangement links TRBV15 to TRBJ2-5; TCRdb reports TRBD2, a call that lacks DNA to check it against. Germline V gene sequence: CDR1 LNHNV, CDR2 YYDKDF (reference sequence). The CDR3 is 17 amino acids. CDR3 protein: CATSRGGTSGQGETQYF.

The V call is TRBV12-3 or TRBV12-4, the J call TRBJ1-1; the D call from TCRdb, TRBD1, cannot be confirmed without DNA. The length of the CDR3 is 15 residues. The chain's CDR3 is CASSASGQVNTEAFF.

The CDR3: CASSLDGLTGELFF. The chain carries TRBV5-1 and TRBJ2-2. Germline V gives CDR1 SGHRS, CDR2 YFSETQ. This CDR3 comprises 14 residues.

The V call is TRBV20-1, the J call TRBJ2-5; the TCRdb D gene call, TRBD1, has no DNA to confirm it. Germline lookup yields CDR1 DFQATT and CDR2 SNEGSKA (reference sequence). The CDR3 consists of 16 residues. CDR3 in amino acids: CSAQHYTTGDKRTQYF.

This sequence joins TRBV4-3 and TRBJ1-2. CDR1 and CDR2 (germline): LGHNA, YSLEER. The CDR3 extends over 15 amino acids. Here the CDR3 reads CASSQDTFSSDGYTF.